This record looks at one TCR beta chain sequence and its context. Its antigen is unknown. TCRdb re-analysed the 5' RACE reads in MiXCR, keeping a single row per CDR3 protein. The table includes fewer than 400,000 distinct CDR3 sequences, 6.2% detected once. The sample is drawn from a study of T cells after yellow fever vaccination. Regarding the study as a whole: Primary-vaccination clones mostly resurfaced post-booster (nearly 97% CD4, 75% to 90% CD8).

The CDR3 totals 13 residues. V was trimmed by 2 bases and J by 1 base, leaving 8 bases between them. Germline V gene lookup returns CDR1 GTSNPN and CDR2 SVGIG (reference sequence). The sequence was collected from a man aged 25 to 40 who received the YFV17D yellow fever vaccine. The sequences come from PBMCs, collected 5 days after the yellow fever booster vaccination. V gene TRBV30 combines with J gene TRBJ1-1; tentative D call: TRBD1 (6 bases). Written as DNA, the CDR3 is TGTGCCTGGAGTAGGGGGGAGAACACTGAAGCTTTCTTT. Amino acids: CAWSRGENTEAFF.